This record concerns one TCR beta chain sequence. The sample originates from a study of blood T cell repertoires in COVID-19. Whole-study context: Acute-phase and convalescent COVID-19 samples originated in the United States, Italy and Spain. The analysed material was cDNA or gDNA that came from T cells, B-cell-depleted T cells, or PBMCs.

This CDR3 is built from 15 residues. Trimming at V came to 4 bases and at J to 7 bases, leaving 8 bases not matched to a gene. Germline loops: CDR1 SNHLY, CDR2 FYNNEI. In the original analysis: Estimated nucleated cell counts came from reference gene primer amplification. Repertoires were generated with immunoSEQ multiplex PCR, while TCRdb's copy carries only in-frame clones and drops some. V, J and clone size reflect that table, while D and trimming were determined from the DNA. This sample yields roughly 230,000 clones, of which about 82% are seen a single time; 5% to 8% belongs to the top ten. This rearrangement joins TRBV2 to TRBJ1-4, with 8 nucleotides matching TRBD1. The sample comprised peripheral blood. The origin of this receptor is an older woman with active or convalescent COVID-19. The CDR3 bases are TGTGCCAGCAGTGGCCAGGGGGCTAGGGTTGAAAAACTGTTTTTT. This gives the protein CASSGQGARVEKLFF. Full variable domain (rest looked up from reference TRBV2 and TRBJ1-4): EPEVTQTPSHQVTQMGQEVILRCVPISNHLYFYWYRQILGQKVEFLVSFYNNEISEKSEIFDDQFSVERPDGSNFTLKIRSTKLEDSAMYFCASSGQGARVEKLFFGSGTQLSVL.